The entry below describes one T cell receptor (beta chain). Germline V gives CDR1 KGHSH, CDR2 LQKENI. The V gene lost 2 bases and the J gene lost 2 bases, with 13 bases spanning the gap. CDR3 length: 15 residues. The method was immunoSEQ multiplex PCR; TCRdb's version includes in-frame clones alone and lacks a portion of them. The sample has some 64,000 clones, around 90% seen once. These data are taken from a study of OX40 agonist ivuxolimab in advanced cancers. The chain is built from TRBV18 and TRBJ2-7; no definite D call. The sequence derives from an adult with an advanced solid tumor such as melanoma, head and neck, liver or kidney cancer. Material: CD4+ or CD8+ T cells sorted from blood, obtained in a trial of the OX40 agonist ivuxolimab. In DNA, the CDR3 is TGTGCCAGCTCACCATACAACTCTGGGACCTACGAGCAGTACTTC. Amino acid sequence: CASSPYNSGTYEQYF.